Given below is one TCR beta chain in context. Its matching antigen is unknown. Donors consisted of healthy bone marrow donors. Whereas donors were nominally healthy upon sampling, unrecorded immune exposures were probable. The V segment lost 6 bases and the J segment 6 bases; nucleotides outside the gene matches: 13. CDR1 is MRHNA and CDR2 is SNTAGT in the germline V gene. CDR3 length equals 16 residues. Both 60 Vbeta primers and 13 Jbeta primers went into the PCR. Produced via immunoSEQ multiplex PCR; TCRdb's table is partial and in-frame only. The repertoire holds 170,000 or so clones, with 80% as singletons. The sample originates from a study of cytomegalovirus exposure and HLA in healthy donors. Findings of the study overall: The authors judged a highly shared variant cluster likely a sequencing artifact. In vitro, a few CMV-associated chains proved specific for CMV antigens.

The source is a man under 40 in good health and CMV-seropositive. What was sequenced was PBMCs. The gene calls are TRBV6-4 and TRBJ2-7, with 11 bases identical to TRBD1. The DNA for the CDR3 is TGTGCCAGCAGCTTTTACCGGGACAGGGGGTATATCGAGCAGTACTTC. Its translation: CASSFYRDRGYIEQYF.